The sequence of this T cell receptor beta chain was determined in a study of molecular identifiers for immune sequencing clone quantification. In the study overall: In replicates, RNA taken from roughly 20,000 or 100,000 naive CD8 cells was divided five ways, and four portions underwent sequencing. Study results and limitations: For highly expanded clones, sizes could be underestimated when identical TCR molecules share a barcode. A single cell's spiked Jurkat TCR RNA was reportedly detectable among 900,000 to 1,000,000 naive cells.

As regards this clonotype: Antigen specificity is unknown. One junction end does not reproduce the germline sequence, and a read error may be involved.

TCRdb analysed the PCR reads with MiXCR anew, one entry per CDR3 protein. The data contain roughly 300,000 distinct CDR3 sequences, 24% of them singletons. The CDR3 is 13 amino acids. Germline V gene sequence: CDR1 SGHDT, CDR2 YYEEEE. The sequenced material came from naive CD8+ T cells from blood, with Jurkat cell RNA spiked in. Regarding subset: FACS-sorted CD8+CD4-CCR7+CD45RA+ naive T cells. This TCR came from a human donor in good health. Some libraries in this study had Jurkat cell RNA spiked in. J is TRBJ2-7 and V is TRBV5-6; unclear D gene. CDR3: CASSFGQTYGQYF. As DNA, the CDR3 is TGTGCCAGCAGCTTTGGGCAGACTTACGGGCAGTACTTC.